What follows are 2 T cell receptor beta chains derived from one specimen sequenced in a study of blood T cell repertoires in COVID-19. Profiled with immunoSEQ multiplex PCR; TCRdb holds only in-frame clones, not every one. The sample has a few hundred thousand clones, approximately 85% seen once. The sample comprised PBMCs or T cells enriched from blood (not recorded which). Receptor source: a woman aged 45-65 years who had been exposed to COVID-19.

This chain links TRBV9 with TRBJ2-7; 8 positions agree with TRBD1. The CDR3 is 15 amino acids. V shed 4 bases, J shed 5 bases, and the junction held 11 bases outside the gene matches. Germline-derived CDR1 and CDR2 are SGDLS and YYNGEE. The CDR3 nucleotides read TGTGCCAGCAGCCCTCATTCGACAGGGGCTGACGAGCAGTACTTC. Residues: CASSPHSTGADEQYF.

The chain has TRBV20-1 and TRBJ1-1; D remains unclear. The CDR3 covers 11 residues. The germline gives CDR1 DFQATT, CDR2 SNEGSKA (reference sequence). V shed 4 bases and J shed 1 base, with 4 bases lying between them. In DNA, the CDR3 is TGCAGTGCTACAGGGAACACTGAAGCTTTCTTT. It translates to CSATGNTEAFF.